Listed below are T cell receptor beta chains from one sample, sequenced in a study of OX40 agonist ivuxolimab in advanced cancers. Profiling relied on immunoSEQ multiplex PCR, and the TCRdb table lists in-frame clones only, not all of them. The sample has tens of thousands of clones; 70% to 90% are singletons. The sample here was CD4+ or CD8+ T cells sorted from blood, taken in a trial of the OX40 agonist ivuxolimab. The source of these receptors is an adult with an advanced solid tumor such as melanoma, head and neck, liver or kidney cancer. Each CDR3 is given with its conserved first and last residue. D genes are given only for firm matches. For some rows the clone size is stated as once, few or many, or as a class when expanded; others skip it.

j_call,clone_size,d_call,v_call,cdr3_nt,cdr3_aa
TRBJ2-3,-,-,TRBV9,TGTGCCAGCAGCGCCGGCAGTGGTTGGACTGGGGGTGCAGATACGCAGTATTTT,CASSAGSGWTGGADTQYF
TRBJ1-4,-,TRBD1,TRBV7-9,TGTGCCAGCAGCAAGACAGGGAGTAGCAATGAAAAACTGTTTTTT,CASSKTGSSNEKLFF
TRBJ2-2,-,-,TRBV27,TGTGCCAGCAGTTTGAAGGGGGGGAACACCGGGGAGCTGTTTTTT,CASSLKGGNTGELFF
TRBJ2-7,-,TRBD1,TRBV7-3,TGTGCCAGCAGCCAATCGACAGGGGGCAATGAGCAGTACTTC,CASSQSTGGNEQYF
TRBJ1-6,-,-,TRBV28,TGTGCCAGCAGTTTAAGAGCCTCACCCCTCCACTTT,CASSLRASPLHF
TRBJ2-1,few,TRBD1,TRBV5-1,TGCGCCAGCAGCCTGGACAGGGTGGTCAATGAGCAGTTCTTC,CASSLDRVVNEQFF
TRBJ2-7,-,-,TRBV21-1,TGTGCCAGCAGCAAAAGGACTCGGGGCAACGAGCAGTACTTC,CASSKRTRGNEQYF
TRBJ2-6,-,-,TRBV19,TGTGCCAGTAGTATAGGGGGTACAGCTGGGGCCAACGTCCTGACTTTC,CASSIGGTAGANVLTF
TRBJ2-1,-,-,TRBV12-2,TGTGCAAGTCGCTTAATCGGGAGGGTCCTTCCCGTCAATGAGCAGTTCTTC,CASRLIGRVLPVNEQFF
TRBJ2-2,-,-,TRBV28,TGTGCCAGCAGCCGCCGGGGTAGCCACACCGGGGAGCTGTTTTTT,CASSRRGSHTGELFF
TRBJ1-1,few,-,TRBV30,TGTGCCTGGCAGGAAAACACTGAAGCTTTCTTT,CAWQENTEAFF
TRBJ1-1,-,TRBD1,TRBV28,TGTGCCAGCAGAAGTCGACAGGGAGGTAACACTGAAGCTTTCTTT,CASRSRQGGNTEAFF
TRBJ1-1,once,-,TRBV5-4,TGTGCCAGCAGACCCGGAGGGGCGAGAGACACTGAAGCTTTCTTT,CASRPGGARDTEAFF
TRBJ2-5,-,-,TRBV6-1,TGTGCCAGCAGTGATGGGCGAGTAAAAGAGACCCAGTACTTC,CASSDGRVKETQYF
TRBJ2-7,-,TRBD2,TRBV6-1,TGTGCCAGCACCTGGACTAGTACGCCAACCTACGAGCAGTACTTC,CASTWTSTPTYEQYF
TRBJ1-1,-,-,TRBV19,TGTGCCAGTAGTTTGAGGGCACAGGCAGTGAACACTGAAGCTTTCTTT,CASSLRAQAVNTEAFF
TRBJ2-5,-,-,TRBV19,TGTGCCAGTAAGGAAAGCGAGACCCAGTACTTC,CASKESETQYF
TRBJ1-1,-,-,TRBV4-1,TGCGCCAGCAGCCAAGTTGGGGGCATGAACACTGAAGCTTTCTTT,CASSQVGGMNTEAFF
TRBJ2-3,once,-,TRBV5-1,TGCGCCAGCAGCTTGCAGGCAGAACGAACAGATACGCAGTATTTT,CASSLQAERTDTQYF
TRBJ2-3,-,-,TRBV19,TGTGCCAGTAGTATAGTGGGAGCAGATACGCAGTATTTT,CASSIVGADTQYF
TRBJ1-5,-,TRBD1,TRBV28,TGTGCCAGCAGTTCACCCTCAGGGGGCGATCAGCCCCAGCATTTT,CASSSPSGGDQPQHF
TRBJ2-3,-,-,TRBV7-9,TGTGCCAGCAGCTTAGGACAGGGCACAGATACGCAGTATTTT,CASSLGQGTDTQYF
TRBJ2-2,-,TRBD2,TRBV19,TGTGCCAGTAGTTGGGGGCGGGAGGCCGGGACCGGGGAGCTGTTTTTT,CASSWGREAGTGELFF
TRBJ2-7,once,-,TRBV19,TGTGCCACCGGAGGGAGAGCGGCCGAGCAGTACTTC,CATGGRAAEQYF
TRBJ2-3,once,TRBD2,TRBV9,TGTGCCAGCAGCGCTCCCGGGACTAGCGGGAGGGGCACAGATACGCAGTATTTT,CASSAPGTSGRGTDTQYF
TRBJ2-1,-,-,TRBV9,TGTGCCAGCAGCGTAGTCGGGAGCCCCTACAATGAGCAGTTCTTC,CASSVVGSPYNEQFF
TRBJ2-2,-,-,TRBV21-1,TGTGCCAGCCTCAATCGGACTAGCGGAGGGACCGGGGAGCTGTTTTTT,CASLNRTSGGTGELFF
TRBJ1-3,-,TRBD1,TRBV5-1,TGCGCCAGCAGCCCCGGGACAGGGTTTGGAAACACCATATATTTT,CASSPGTGFGNTIYF